Listed here is a single T cell receptor beta chain. Sequenced by immunoSEQ multiplex PCR; TCRdb stores in-frame clones only, minus some. The table includes 21,000 or so clones, 70% to 90% detected once. This sample is drawn from a study of sequential checkpoint blockade in melanoma. Study-level information: Both treatment sequences were followed by maintenance nivolumab.

Germline values: CDR1 LNHDA, CDR2 SQIVND (reference sequence). The V gene end was trimmed by 5 bases and the J gene end by 2 bases; junction bases not matched to a gene: 15. The CDR3 loop spans 17 amino acids. Treatment given: randomized to nivolumab then ipilimumab (arm A) or the reverse (arm B). No patient had prior DNA-damaging chemotherapy. PBMC sorting kept live CD3+CD8+ cells without CD19 or CD56. The chain combines TRBV19 with TRBJ2-7, with 7 bases that match TRBD1. The TCR originated in a human donor with melanoma. This sample comprised CD8+ T cells sorted from blood (inferred from file names), obtained from a patient given nivolumab and ipilimumab in sequence. The DNA for the CDR3 is TGTGCCAGTAGTCTTCTCTCGGTGGGACAGACACCCTACGAGCAGTACTTC. As protein: CASSLLSVGQTPYEQYF.